A selection of T cell receptor beta chains follows, all from one sample in a study of T-cell memory formation after mild COVID-19. A single record per CDR3 protein comes from TCRdb applying MiXCR to the 5' RACE reads. The table records a few hundred thousand distinct CDR3 sequences, 16% of them present only once. The sequenced sample consisted of PBMCs or a T cell subset sorted from them (not recorded which). Receptors originate from a man aged 18 to 29 who had mild COVID-19 (a few samples of this study predate the infection). Cell type and time point are not known. CDR3s include the opening cysteine and the closing phenylalanine or tryptophan. A D gene is named only where the DNA matches it firmly.

v_gene	j_gene	d_gene	CDR3aa
TRBV12-3/TRBV12-4	TRBJ2-2	-	CASSPWDVTGELFF
TRBV20-1	TRBJ2-1	-	CSASSPLYNEQFF
TRBV4-1	TRBJ2-1	TRBD1	CASSHPGTGLNEQFF
TRBV5-1	TRBJ2-5	TRBD2	CASSWEGRGEETQYF
TRBV6-5	TRBJ2-3	-	CASKAIPFSDTQYF
TRBV18	TRBJ2-7	-	CASSPGSAGYEQYF
TRBV2	TRBJ2-3	-	CASMSRTDTQYF
TRBV29-1	TRBJ2-7	TRBD1	CSAGQGVDEQYF
TRBV7-3	TRBJ2-2	TRBD2	CASSSLATGELFF
TRBV28	TRBJ1-2	-	CASSPLGSNYGYTF
TRBV2	TRBJ2-2	TRBD2	CASSDPSGGDTGELFF
TRBV27	TRBJ1-3	-	CASSSTLGINTIYF
TRBV20-1	TRBJ1-5	-	CSARGSNQPQHF
TRBV5-1	TRBJ2-7	TRBD1	CASSRTGGSYEQYF
TRBV3-1	TRBJ2-3	-	CASSREYTDTQYF
TRBV6-2/TRBV6-3	TRBJ2-3	-	CASSQSPDTQYF
TRBV5-1	TRBJ2-2	-	CASSPLTGIGELFF
TRBV6-2/TRBV6-3	TRBJ2-4	TRBD1	CASTRQGSDIQYF
TRBV5-1	TRBJ2-1	-	CASSLGQAAWNEQFF
TRBV4-1	TRBJ1-4	-	CASRPSLGDFGEKLFF
TRBV19	TRBJ2-2	-	CASLDRSENTGELFF
TRBV29-1	TRBJ2-1	-	CSVEEVGGPYNEQFF
TRBV6-2/TRBV6-3	TRBJ2-5	-	CASRGEGETQYF
TRBV5-1	TRBJ1-4	-	CASSYTPANEKLFF
TRBV4-1	TRBJ2-1	-	CASSQGTMGVSSYNEQFF
TRBV20-1	TRBJ2-3	-	CSARKQAATDTQYF
TRBV2	TRBJ2-2	-	CASSELGGGGELFF
TRBV7-8	TRBJ2-5	-	CASTQRRGKTQYF
TRBV12-3/TRBV12-4	TRBJ1-1	TRBD1	CASSTGQGGTTEAFF
TRBV6-5	TRBJ2-3	-	CASSYLAGNTGDTQYF
TRBV5-1	TRBJ2-7	-	CASSLFPGPNGEQYF
TRBV10-2	TRBJ1-1	-	CASSEAGKGTEAFF
TRBV7-2	TRBJ2-2	TRBD2	CASSFAGTSVGTGELFF
TRBV5-1	TRBJ1-4	TRBD1	CASSLVGTGGEKLFF
TRBV7-7	TRBJ2-5	-	CASSLEVQGAGETQYF